What follows describes a single TCR beta chain. This specimen belongs to a study of blood T cell repertoires in COVID-19. Study-wide background: There were acute and convalescent COVID-19 samples, and they came from the United States, Italy and Spain. Sources were T cells, B-cell-depleted T cells, or PBMCs; the material itself was cDNA or gDNA.

Data came from immunoSEQ multiplex PCR; TCRdb stores just in-frame clones and leaves some out. In the table there are hundreds of thousands of clones, 85% to 90% of which are singletons. Resolution of symptoms, clearance, or two negative PCRs was present in recovered Cohort 3 donors. The specimen sequenced was PBMCs or T cells enriched from blood (not recorded which). The source of this sequence is a young man who had recovered from COVID-19.

CDR3 nucleotides: TGTGCCAGCAGCCAATCAGGAGGGAGGAGCTACACCGGGGAGCTGTTTTTT. Translation gives CASSQSGGRSYTGELFF. V and J are TRBV3-1 (or the pseudogene TRBV3-2) and TRBJ2-2; tentatively, D is TRBD2 (6 bases). This CDR3 contains 17 residues. Germline V lookup: CDR1 LGHDT, CDR2 YNNKEL (reference sequence). Trimming shortened V by 2 bases and J by 3 bases, and 16 bases separated the two germline ends.